This is a list of T cell receptor beta chains from one sample in a study of T cell responses to AZD1222 COVID-19 vaccine. Repertoires were generated with immunoSEQ multiplex PCR, while TCRdb's copy carries only in-frame clones and drops some. Among 160,000 or so clones, 85% to 95% were seen once, and the ten largest hold 1.5%. The source was peripheral blood, collected 28 days after the second AZD1222 dose. Source of these receptors: an adult who received the AZD1222 COVID-19 vaccine. Each CDR3 is given with its conserved first and last residue. Each record gives: D gene, J gene, V gene, clone size, CDR3 protein, CDR3 DNA. D genes are given only for firm matches. Only part of the rows carry a size: once, few, many, or a class if the clone is expanded.

TRBD1 TRBJ1-5 TRBV3-1/TRBV3-2 - CASSLGQTRRNQPQHF TGTGCCAGCAGCCTGGGACAGACGCGGAGAAATCAGCCCCAGCATTTT
TRBD2 TRBJ2-5 TRBV5-1 - CASSPNVGRGVQETQYF TGCGCCAGCAGCCCGAACGTCGGCCGGGGGGTCCAAGAGACCCAGTACTTC
- TRBJ1-1 TRBV6-2/TRBV6-3 once CASSYPHIEAFF TGTGCCAGCAGTTACCCCCATATTGAAGCTTTCTTT
- TRBJ1-1 TRBV18 - CASSPEVEAFF TGTGCCAGCTCACCAGAAGTTGAAGCTTTCTTT
- TRBJ1-2 TRBV18 - CASSPTGGGLPPHGGYTF TGTGCCAGCTCACCAACGGGGGGGGGCCTCCCGCCCCATGGTGGCTACACCTTC
- TRBJ1-2 TRBV6-5 - CASSNGGGRGYTF TGTGCCAGCAGTAACGGGGGGGGACGCGGCTACACCTTC
TRBD1 TRBJ2-7 TRBV30 - CAWSVLRGPTGEQYF TGTGCCTGGAGTGTACTCAGGGGGCCTACGGGGGAGCAGTACTTC
- TRBJ2-3 TRBV7-9 - CASSLDDGGDLTTDTQYF TGTGCCAGCAGCTTAGATGATGGCGGGGACCTGACCACAGATACGCAGTATTTT
- TRBJ1-3 TRBV27 - CASSPLSITTSGNTIYF TGTGCCAGCAGTCCCTTATCAATAACGACATCAGGAAACACCATATATTTT
- TRBJ2-3 TRBV6-4 - CASSDVGHTQYF TGTGCCAGCAGTGACGTCGGACATACGCAGTATTTT
- TRBJ1-4 TRBV6-1 - CASSERQRIKLFF TGTGCCAGCAGTGAAAGACAGCGTATAAAACTGTTTTTT
- TRBJ1-6 TRBV28 - CASSTPQGSIGSPLHF TGTGCCAGCAGTACTCCACAGGGTTCCATCGGTTCACCCCTCCACTTT
- TRBJ1-2 TRBV7-9 - CASSLAPGYSGYTF TGTGCCAGCAGCTTAGCGCCAGGGTACAGCGGCTACACCTTC
- TRBJ2-6 TRBV18 - CASSPDISGANVLTF TGTGCCAGCTCACCAGATATCTCTGGGGCCAACGTCCTGACTTTC
- TRBJ1-2 TRBV5-1 once CASAWGIDYGYTF TGCGCCAGCGCGTGGGGGATAGACTATGGCTACACCTTC
TRBD1 TRBJ1-1 TRBV5-1 - CASSTGTGRLNTEAFF TGCGCCAGCAGCACGGGGACAGGGCGCCTGAACACTGAAGCTTTCTTT
- TRBJ2-2 TRBV5-4 - CASSLVQGGTGELFF TGTGCCAGCAGCTTGGTTCAGGGAGGAACCGGGGAGCTGTTTTTT
TRBD2 TRBJ2-3 TRBV27 - CASSFSGRITDTQYF TGTGCCAGCAGTTTTTCCGGGAGGATCACAGATACGCAGTATTTT
- TRBJ1-4 TRBV9 - CASTRDATNEKLFF TGTGCCAGCACCCGAGACGCGACTAATGAAAAACTGTTTTTT
- TRBJ1-1 TRBV7-2 - CASSFLGGDPEAFF TGTGCCAGCAGCTTTTTGGGGGGGGATCCTGAAGCTTTCTTT
TRBD2 TRBJ2-1 TRBV5-5 - CASSYTPKTSGVRISDEQFF TGTGCCAGCAGCTACACCCCAAAGACTAGCGGGGTAAGGATTAGCGATGAGCAGTTCTTC
- TRBJ1-2 TRBV7-8 - CASTLQQGGGYTF TGTGCCAGCACCTTGCAACAGGGCGGGGGCTACACCTTC
TRBD1 TRBJ2-6 TRBV4-1 - CASSHDRVFSGANVLTF TGCGCCAGCAGCCACGACAGGGTTTTCTCTGGGGCCAACGTCCTGACTTTC
TRBD1 TRBJ1-2 TRBV4-2 - CASRGTGFYGYTF TGTGCCAGCAGAGGGACAGGGTTTTATGGCTACACCTTC
- TRBJ1-4 TRBV28 - CASSTPANEKLFF TGTGCCAGCAGTACCCCCGCTAATGAAAAACTGTTTTTT
- TRBJ1-5 TRBV6-5 - CASSRGQPQHF TGTGCCTCCAGTCGGGGTCAGCCCCAGCATTTT
- TRBJ2-1 TRBV2 - CASSDVLPPESDNEQFF TGTGCCAGCAGTGACGTGTTGCCACCTGAATCCGACAATGAGCAGTTCTTC
- TRBJ1-5 TRBV10-3 - CAISMQAREPQHF TGTGCCATCAGTATGCAGGCCAGGGAGCCCCAGCATTTT
TRBD1 TRBJ1-2 TRBV28 - CASRTGGESYTF TGTGCCAGTAGAACAGGGGGCGAGTCCTACACCTTC